The 18 T cell receptor beta chains below were found in one sample sequenced in a study of post-analysis software for immune sequencing data. Findings of the study overall: The study found TRBV5-6, TRBV5-1 and TRBV20-1 among roughly 5 TRBV segments more frequent in patients than controls.

Built from TCR beta cDNA, the libraries had unique molecular identifiers in them. TCRdb independently ran MiXCR on the PCR reads; one entry per CDR3 protein. The sample records 820,000 or so distinct CDR3 sequences, approximately 50% being singletons. No antigen is known for these receptors. Sequencing was performed on blood. Source of these receptors: a girl aged 10-17 years with multiple sclerosis.

DNA of the CDR3: TGCAGCGTTGGAAAGGGGAACTCCTACGAGCAGTACTTC. It is translated as CSVGKGNSYEQYF. The chain combines TRBV29-1 with TRBJ2-7, with D tentatively TRBD1 (5 bases). The CDR3 consists of 13 residues. Germline CDR1 reads SQVTM; CDR2 reads ANQGSEA. V was cut by 4 bases and J by 0 bases, with 10 bases left in between.

With respect to this clonotype: One junction end does not reproduce the germline sequence, and a read error may be involved. The chain combines TRBV7-7 with TRBJ1-6; TRBD1 matches 8 bases. The CDR3 covers 14 residues. The germline CDR1 and CDR2 sequences are SSHAT and FNYEAQ (reference sequence). CDR3 protein: CASSSDRGSSPLHF. In nucleotides, the CDR3 is TGTGCTAGCAGCTCCGACAGGGGAAGTTCACCCCTCCACTTT.

The gene calls are TRBV11-2 and TRBJ2-7, with 8 bases identical to TRBD1. Looked up from germline, CDR1 is SGHAT and CDR2 is FQNNGV. This CDR3 is 21 amino acids long. V lost 4 bases and J lost 0; bases outside the gene matches: 23. CDR3 bases: TGTGCCAGCAGCTCCCATGTACGGGACAGGATGACCGCAGAACTCTCCTACGAGCAGTACTTC. This codes for CASSSHVRDRMTAELSYEQYF.

Only a few counts were recorded for this clonotype. The V gene is TRBV3-1, the J gene TRBJ2-4; D is unclear. The CDR3 is 14 residues long. In germline, CDR1 is LGHDT, CDR2 YNNKEL (reference sequence). Trimming cost V 4 bases and J 2 bases, with 9 bases left between them. This chain's CDR3 is CASSPQASKNIQYF. As DNA, the CDR3 is TGTGCCAGCAGCCCTCAGGCCTCCAAAAACATTCAGTACTTC.

As to this clonotype: The junction and the germline gene differ at one end; a read error may be behind it. The DNA of the CDR3 is TGTACCAGCAGTTTACAGGGGGTACAAGATACGCAGTATTTT. Translating gives CTSSLQGVQDTQYF. The chain carries TRBV27 and TRBJ2-3; 8 bases align to TRBD1. The germline V gene encodes CDR1 MNHEY and CDR2 SMNVEV (reference sequence). This CDR3 has 14 residues.

As concerns this clonotype: Its ends do not fully match the called genes, so a read error is possible. The V call is TRBV20-1, the J call TRBJ2-5; tentative D call: TRBD1 (7 bases). The CDR3 has 12 amino acids. Germline CDR1 is DFQATT and CDR2 is SNEGSKA (reference sequence). The CDR3 loop reads CSGTGGQETQYF. Here the CDR3 DNA reads TGCAGTGGGACAGGAGGGCAAGAGACTCAGTACTTC.

CDR3 loop: CASSRDSWNSPLHF. The CDR3 DNA reads TGTGCCAGCAGCCGAGACAGCTGGAATTCACCCCTCCACTTT. The chain uses TRBV7-8 and TRBJ1-6; maybe TRBD1 (5 bases). This CDR3 comprises 14 residues. In germline, CDR1 is SGHVS, CDR2 FQNEAQ. V shed 5 bases and J shed 7 bases, with 12 bases lying between them. The full variable domain, completed using reference TRBV7-8 and TRBJ1-6, is GAGVSQSPRYKVAKRGQDVALRCDPISGHVSLFWYQQALGQGPEFLTYFQNEAQLDKSGLPSDRFFAERPEGSVSTLKIQRTQQEDSAVYLCASSRDSWNSPLHFGNGTRLTVT.

The gene calls are TRBV27 and TRBJ1-1, with D uncertain. V gave up 2 bases and J gave up 1 base, with 8 bases separating them. Germline CDR1 is MNHEY and CDR2 is SMNVEV (reference sequence). The CDR3 is made up of 14 amino acids. The chain's CDR3 is CASSLRSRNTEAFF. The CDR3 DNA is TGTGCCAGCAGTTTACGAAGTAGGAACACTGAAGCTTTCTTT.

The V call is TRBV18, the J call TRBJ2-5; D ambiguous. The J call is uncertain, as TRBJ2-7 better fits the DNA end. This CDR3 has 13 amino acids. The germline CDR1 and CDR2 sequences are KGHSH and LQKENI. In DNA, the CDR3 is TGTGCCAGCTCAGTCGATCCAGGTAGCGAGCAGTACTTC. Amino acid sequence: CASSVDPGSEQYF.

The chain joins TRBV5-1 to TRBJ1-1; TRBD1 matches 11 bases. There are 17 residues in the CDR3. Unmatched junction bases numbered 7, after V lost 3 bases and J lost 0 bases. The germline CDR1 and CDR2 sequences are SGHRS and YFSETQ. CDR3 sequence (DNA): TGCGCCAGCAGCTCCGGGACAGGGGGTTTCATGAACACTGAAGCTTTCTTT. Translation gives CASSSGTGGFMNTEAFF.

The CDR3 region is CASQRMETQYF. The CDR3 DNA is TGTGCCAGCCAAAGGATGGAGACCCAGTACTTC. V is TRBV2 and J is TRBJ2-7; D is uncertain. The J call may be mistaken, given a closer DNA end match to TRBJ2-5. Germline loops: CDR1 SNHLY, CDR2 FYNNEI. The CDR3 has 11 residues.

This clonotype showed up just a few times. This chain joins TRBV9 and TRBJ2-7; no firm D call. The germline gives CDR1 SGDLS, CDR2 YYNGEE. The ends were cut back, 0 bases at V and 2 bases at J, with 6 bases in the middle. The CDR3 spans 13 residues. The CDR3 nucleotides are TGTGCCAGCAGCGTAGGGGCAGCCTACGAGCAGTACTTC. This encodes CASSVGAAYEQYF.

In its sample, this clonotype was seen a few times. This chain connects TRBV6-5 to TRBJ1-2; D unresolved. This CDR3 is built from 13 residues. CDR1 is MNHEY and CDR2 is SVGAGI in the germline V gene. V lost 5 bases, J lost 1 base, and 8 bases lay in between. This CDR3 is CASSGHFNYGYTF. CDR3 DNA: TGTGCCAGCAGTGGGCATTTTAACTATGGCTACACCTTC.

Of note for this clonotype: This may come from a read error, since a much larger clone is one base off. The chain links TRBV29-1 to TRBJ2-4, with 7 bases identical to TRBD2. Germline CDR1 SQVTM, CDR2 ANQGSEA. CDR3 length equals 13 residues. DNA of the CDR3: TGCAGCGCCGGACTAGATGTCGGAAACATTCAGTCCTTC. Translation: CSAGLDVGNIQSF.

This chain connects TRBV5-1 to TRBJ1-5, with 8 bases lining up with TRBD1. The CDR3 consists of 15 residues. J was trimmed by 3 bases and V by 0 bases; bases with no gene match: 2. Germline V lookup: CDR1 SGHRS, CDR2 YFSETQ. The CDR3 coding sequence is TGCGCCAGCAGCTTGGGACAGGGGAACAATCAGCCCCAGCATTTT. Its protein product is CASSLGQGNNQPQHF.

Only a few counts were recorded for this clonotype. This sequence joins TRBV7-9 and TRBJ1-5, with D possibly being TRBD1 (6 bases). The CDR3 spans 16 residues. V was cut by 0 bases and J by 4 bases, with 13 bases left in between. CDR1 SEHNR and CDR2 FQNEAQ come from the germline V gene (reference sequence). CDR3 residues: CASSLASGQPNQPQHF. CDR3 DNA: TGTGCCAGCAGCTTAGCGTCCGGACAGCCTAATCAGCCCCAGCATTTT.

The chain recombines TRBV18 with TRBJ2-7; tentative D call: TRBD2 (6 bases). The end of the DNA is better explained by TRBJ2-4, so the J call may be wrong. CDR1 KGHSH and CDR2 LQKENI come from the germline V gene. The CDR3 is 13 amino acids. The CDR3 DNA sequence: TGTGCCAGCTCACCCCTAGGAGGGGACATTCAGTACTTC. Translated, it gives CASSPLGGDIQYF.

In this sample, this clonotype turned up a few times. V usage is TRBV12-5 and J usage is TRBJ2-1; 7 nucleotides align to TRBD2. CDR1 LGHNT and CDR2 FRNRAP come from the germline V gene. V shed 3 bases and J 4 bases; nucleotides not matched to a gene: 12. This CDR3 has 17 residues. In nucleotides, the CDR3 is TGTGCTAGTGGTTTTAGCCTAGCGGATTTCGGGTACAATGAGCAGTTCTTC. It encodes CASGFSLADFGYNEQFF.